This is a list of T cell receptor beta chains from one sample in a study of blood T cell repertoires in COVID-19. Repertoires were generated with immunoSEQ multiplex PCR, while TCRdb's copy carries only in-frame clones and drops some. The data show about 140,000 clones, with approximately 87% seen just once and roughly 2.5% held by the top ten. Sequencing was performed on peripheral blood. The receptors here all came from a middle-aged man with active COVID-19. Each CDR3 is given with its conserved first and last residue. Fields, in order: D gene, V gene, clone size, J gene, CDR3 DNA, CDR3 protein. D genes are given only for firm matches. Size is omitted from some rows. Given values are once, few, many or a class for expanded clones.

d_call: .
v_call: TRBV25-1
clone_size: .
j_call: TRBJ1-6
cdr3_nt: TGTGCCAGCAGTGGGTCAGGGAATTCACCCCTCCACTTT
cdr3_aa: CASSGSGNSPLHF

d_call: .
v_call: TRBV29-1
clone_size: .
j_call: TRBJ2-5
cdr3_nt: TGCAGCGTTGAAGGCGGCCAAGAGACCCAGTACTTC
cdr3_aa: CSVEGGQETQYF

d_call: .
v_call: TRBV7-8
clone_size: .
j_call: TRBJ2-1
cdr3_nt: TGTGCCAGCAGCTTAGATGGTCCGGGTGAGCAGTTCTTC
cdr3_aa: CASSLDGPGEQFF

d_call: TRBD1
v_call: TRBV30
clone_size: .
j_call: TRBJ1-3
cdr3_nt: TGTGCCTGGGCGCAGGGGGCTTCTGGAAACACCATATATTTT
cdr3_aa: CAWAQGASGNTIYF

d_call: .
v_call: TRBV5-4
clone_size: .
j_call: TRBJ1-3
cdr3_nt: TGTGCCAGCAGTTTTGGGGTAGGGGAAGGAAACACCATATATTTT
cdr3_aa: CASSFGVGEGNTIYF

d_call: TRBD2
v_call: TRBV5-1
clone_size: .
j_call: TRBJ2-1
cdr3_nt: TGCGCCAGCAGCCTCGCGGGGGTTACCAGCTCCTACAATGAGCAGTTCTTC
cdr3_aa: CASSLAGVTSSYNEQFF

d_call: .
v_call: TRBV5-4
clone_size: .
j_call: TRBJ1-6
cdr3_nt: TGTGCCAGCACCCTAGATAATTCACCCCTCCACTTT
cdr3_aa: CASTLDNSPLHF

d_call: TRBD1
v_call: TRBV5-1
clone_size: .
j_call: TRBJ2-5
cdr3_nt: TGCGCCAGCAGCTCCATTCCTACCGGGACAGGGATTGGAGAGACCCAGTACTTC
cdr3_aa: CASSSIPTGTGIGETQYF

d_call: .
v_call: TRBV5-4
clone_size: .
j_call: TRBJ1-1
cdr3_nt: TGTGCCAGCAGCTTTCCCTCCCCAGGGAACACTGAAGCTTTCTTT
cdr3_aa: CASSFPSPGNTEAFF

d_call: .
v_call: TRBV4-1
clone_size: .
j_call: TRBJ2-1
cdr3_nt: TGCGCCAGCAGCCCCAGGGTAAGCTCCTACAATGAGCAGTTCTTC
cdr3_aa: CASSPRVSSYNEQFF

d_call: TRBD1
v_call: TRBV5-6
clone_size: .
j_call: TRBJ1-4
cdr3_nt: TGTGCCAGCAGCTTGGGTACGGGACAGGGTAATGAAAAACTGTTTTTT
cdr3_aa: CASSLGTGQGNEKLFF

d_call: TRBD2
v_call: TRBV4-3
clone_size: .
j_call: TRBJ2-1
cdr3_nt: TGCGCCAGCAGCCACCGGGTAGGGCTAGCGGGGGGGCGCGGTCCCAATGAGCAGTTCTTC
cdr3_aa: CASSHRVGLAGGRGPNEQFF

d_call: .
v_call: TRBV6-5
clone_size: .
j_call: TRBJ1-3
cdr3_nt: TGTGCCAGCAGTACTGGGGGGACCGAGGGAGACACCATATATTTT
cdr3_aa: CASSTGGTEGDTIYF

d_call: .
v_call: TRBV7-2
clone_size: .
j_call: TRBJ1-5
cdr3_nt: TGTGCCAGCAGCTTCCAGGCCGATCCGAATCAGCCCCAGCATTTT
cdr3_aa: CASSFQADPNQPQHF

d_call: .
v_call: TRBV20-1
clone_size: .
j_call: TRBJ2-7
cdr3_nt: TGCAGTGCTAGCGGGGGTCACGAGCAGTACTTC
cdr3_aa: CSASGGHEQYF

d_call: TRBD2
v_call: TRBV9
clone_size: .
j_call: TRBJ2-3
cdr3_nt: TGTGCCAGCAGCGTAAGTGGCGGGGGGAGTATGGATACGCAGTATTTT
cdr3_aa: CASSVSGGGSMDTQYF

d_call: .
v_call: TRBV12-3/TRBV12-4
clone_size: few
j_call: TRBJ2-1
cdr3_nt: TGTGCCAGCTGGGGGCGGTCAGACAATGAGCAGTTCTTC
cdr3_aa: CASWGRSDNEQFF

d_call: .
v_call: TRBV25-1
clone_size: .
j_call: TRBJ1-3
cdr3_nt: TGTGCCAGCAGTGAATCTCACACCGCGGGAGGAAACACCATATATTTT
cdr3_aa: CASSESHTAGGNTIYF

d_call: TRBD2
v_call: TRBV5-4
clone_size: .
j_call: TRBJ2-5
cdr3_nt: TGTGCCAGCAGCCCGGGACTAGCGGGGGTGGAGACCCAGTACTTC
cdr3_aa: CASSPGLAGVETQYF

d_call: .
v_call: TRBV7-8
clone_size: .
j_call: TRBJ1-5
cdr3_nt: TGTGCCAGCAACCCGAGAGCCGCAGGGTATAGCAATCAGCCCCAGCATTTT
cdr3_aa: CASNPRAAGYSNQPQHF

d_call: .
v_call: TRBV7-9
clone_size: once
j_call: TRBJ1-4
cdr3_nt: TGTGCCAGCACCCTTTGGGAGGGGCGAGCTAATGAAAAACTGTTTTTT
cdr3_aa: CASTLWEGRANEKLFF

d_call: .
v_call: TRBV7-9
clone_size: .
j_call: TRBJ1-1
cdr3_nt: TGTGCCAGCAGCCCAAGTGGTGGGGGGGTGAACACTGAAGCTTTCTTT
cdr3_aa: CASSPSGGGVNTEAFF

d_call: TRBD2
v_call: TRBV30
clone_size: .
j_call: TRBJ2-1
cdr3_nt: TGTGCCTGGAGCGGGGGGGCCTCGAATGAGCAGTTCTTC
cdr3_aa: CAWSGGASNEQFF

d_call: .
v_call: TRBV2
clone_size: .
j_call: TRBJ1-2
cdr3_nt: TGTGCCAGCAGTGAAGAACCCGCCGGGACACTCGACGGCTACACCTTC
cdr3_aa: CASSEEPAGTLDGYTF

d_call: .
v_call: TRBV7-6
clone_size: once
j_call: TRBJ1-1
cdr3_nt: TGTGCCAGCAGCTTAAGAGGACAGTCCTACACTGAAGCTTTCTTT
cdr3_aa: CASSLRGQSYTEAFF

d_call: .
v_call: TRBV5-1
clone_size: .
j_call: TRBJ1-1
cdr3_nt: TGCGCCAGCAGCTTGGCCGGGAACACTGAAGCTTTCTTT
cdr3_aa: CASSLAGNTEAFF

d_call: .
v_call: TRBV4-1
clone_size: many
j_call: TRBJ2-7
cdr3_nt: TGCGCCAGCAGCCTCGGAACACGGAGCCACGAGCAGTACTTC
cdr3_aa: CASSLGTRSHEQYF

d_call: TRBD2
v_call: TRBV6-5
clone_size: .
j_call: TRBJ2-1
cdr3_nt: TGTGCCAGCAGTTACTCGGGCGGGGGGGCCCGTGAGCAGTTCTTC
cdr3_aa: CASSYSGGGAREQFF

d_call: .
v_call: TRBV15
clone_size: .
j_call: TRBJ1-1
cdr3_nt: TGTGCCACCAGCAGGGGCCCCATCGGGACAAGGAACACTGAAGCTTTCTTT
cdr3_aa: CATSRGPIGTRNTEAFF

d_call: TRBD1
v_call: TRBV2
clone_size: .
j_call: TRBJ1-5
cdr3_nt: TGTGCCAGCAGTGAGTGGGACAGACAGCCCCAGCATTTT
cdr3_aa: CASSEWDRQPQHF

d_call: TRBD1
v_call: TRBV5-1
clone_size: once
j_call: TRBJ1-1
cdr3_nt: TGCGCCAGCAGCCCAGGGGGATTGAACACTGAAGCTTTCTTT
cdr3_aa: CASSPGGLNTEAFF

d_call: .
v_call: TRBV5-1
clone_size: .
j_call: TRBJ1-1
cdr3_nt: TGCGCCAGCAGCTTGGGAGACACTGAAGCTTTCTTT
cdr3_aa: CASSLGDTEAFF

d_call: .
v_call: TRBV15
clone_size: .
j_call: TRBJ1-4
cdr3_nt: TGTGCCACCAGCAGAGAGGGCGCGGGAAATGAAAAACTGTTTTTT
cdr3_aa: CATSREGAGNEKLFF

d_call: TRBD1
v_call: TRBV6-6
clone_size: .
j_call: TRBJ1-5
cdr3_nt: TGTGCCAGCACTCTACCGGGGACAGGGCAGCAGCCCCAGCATTTT
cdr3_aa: CASTLPGTGQQPQHF

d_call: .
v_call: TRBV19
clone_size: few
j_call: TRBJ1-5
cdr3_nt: TGTGCCAGTAGTAAAGGGGATCCGGATGGCAATCAGCCCCAGCATTTT
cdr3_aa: CASSKGDPDGNQPQHF